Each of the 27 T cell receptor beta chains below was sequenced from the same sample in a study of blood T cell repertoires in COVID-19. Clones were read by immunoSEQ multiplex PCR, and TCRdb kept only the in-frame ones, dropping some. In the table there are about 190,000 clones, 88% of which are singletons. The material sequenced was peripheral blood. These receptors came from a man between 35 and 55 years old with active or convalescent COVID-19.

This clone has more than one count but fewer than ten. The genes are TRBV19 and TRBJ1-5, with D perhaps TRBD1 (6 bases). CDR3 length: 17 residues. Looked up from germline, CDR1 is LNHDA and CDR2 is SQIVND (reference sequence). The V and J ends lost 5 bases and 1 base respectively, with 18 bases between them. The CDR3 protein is CASSSYAFRGSNQPQHF. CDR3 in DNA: TGTGCCAGTAGTTCCTACGCATTTAGGGGGAGCAATCAGCCCCAGCATTTT. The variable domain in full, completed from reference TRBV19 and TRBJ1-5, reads DGGITQSPKYLFRKEGQNVTLSCEQNLNHDAMYWYRQDPGQGLRLIYYSQIVNDFQKGDIAEGYSVSREKKESFPLTVTSAQKNPTAFYLCASSSYAFRGSNQPQHFGDGTRLSIL.

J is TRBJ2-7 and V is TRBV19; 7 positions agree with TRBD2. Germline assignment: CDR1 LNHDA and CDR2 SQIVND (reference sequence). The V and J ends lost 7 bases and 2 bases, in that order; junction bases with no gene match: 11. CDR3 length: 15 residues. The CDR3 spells CASKFGASGTYEQYF. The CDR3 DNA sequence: TGTGCCAGTAAATTCGGGGCTAGCGGAACCTACGAGCAGTACTTC.

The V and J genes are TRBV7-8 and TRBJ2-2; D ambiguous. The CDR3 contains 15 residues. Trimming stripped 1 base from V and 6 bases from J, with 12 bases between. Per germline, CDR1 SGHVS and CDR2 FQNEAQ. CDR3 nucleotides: TGTGCCAGCAGCTTAGTTTTGGGCGCAGCCGGGGAGCTGTTTTTT. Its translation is CASSLVLGAAGELFF.

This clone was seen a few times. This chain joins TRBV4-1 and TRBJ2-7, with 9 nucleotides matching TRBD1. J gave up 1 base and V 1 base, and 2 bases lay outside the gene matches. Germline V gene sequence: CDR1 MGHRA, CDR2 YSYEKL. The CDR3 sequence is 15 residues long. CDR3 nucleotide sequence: TGCGCCAGCAGCCAAGGGGACAGGGATTCCTACGAGCAGTACTTC. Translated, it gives CASSQGDRDSYEQYF.

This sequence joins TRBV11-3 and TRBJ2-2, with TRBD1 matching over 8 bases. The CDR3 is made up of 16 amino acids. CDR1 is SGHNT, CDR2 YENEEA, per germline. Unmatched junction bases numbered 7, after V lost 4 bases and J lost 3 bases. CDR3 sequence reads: CASSSRTGIDTGELFF. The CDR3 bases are TGTGCCAGCAGCTCTCGGACAGGGATTGACACCGGGGAGCTGTTTTTT.

DNA for the CDR3: TGTGCCAGCAGTAGACCGGGACAGTCTCGCGAGCAGTACTTC. Its protein product is CASSRPGQSREQYF. This chain connects TRBV6-5 to TRBJ2-7; 7 bases align to TRBD1. J gave up 6 bases and V 5 bases, and 10 bases lay outside the gene matches. The CDR3 has 14 amino acids. Germline CDR1 MNHEY, CDR2 SVGAGI.

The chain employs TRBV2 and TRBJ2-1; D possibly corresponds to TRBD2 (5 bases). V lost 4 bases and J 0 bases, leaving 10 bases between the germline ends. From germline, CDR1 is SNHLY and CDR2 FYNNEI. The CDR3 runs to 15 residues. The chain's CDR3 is CASSVGGSSYNEQFF. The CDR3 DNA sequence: TGTGCCAGCAGTGTCGGTGGGAGCTCCTACAATGAGCAGTTCTTC.

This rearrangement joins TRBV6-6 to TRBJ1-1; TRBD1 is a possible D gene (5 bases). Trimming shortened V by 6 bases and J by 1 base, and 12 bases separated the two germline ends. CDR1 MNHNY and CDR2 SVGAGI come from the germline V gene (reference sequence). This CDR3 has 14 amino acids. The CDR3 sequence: CASSSHRGNTEAFF. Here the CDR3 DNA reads TGTGCCAGCAGCTCCCATAGGGGGAACACTGAAGCTTTCTTT.

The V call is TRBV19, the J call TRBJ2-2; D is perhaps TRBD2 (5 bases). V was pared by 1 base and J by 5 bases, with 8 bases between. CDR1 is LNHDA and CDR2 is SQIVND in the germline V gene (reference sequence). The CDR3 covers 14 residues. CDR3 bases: TGTGCCAGTAGTATAGTGGGAGTAACCGGGGAGCTGTTTTTT. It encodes CASSIVGVTGELFF.

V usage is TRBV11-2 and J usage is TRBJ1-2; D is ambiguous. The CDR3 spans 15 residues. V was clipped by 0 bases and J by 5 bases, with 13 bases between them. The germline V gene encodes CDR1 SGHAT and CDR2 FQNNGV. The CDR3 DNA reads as TGTGCCAGCAGCTTAGATTCCGCAGGCGATTATGGCTACACCTTC. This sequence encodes CASSLDSAGDYGYTF.

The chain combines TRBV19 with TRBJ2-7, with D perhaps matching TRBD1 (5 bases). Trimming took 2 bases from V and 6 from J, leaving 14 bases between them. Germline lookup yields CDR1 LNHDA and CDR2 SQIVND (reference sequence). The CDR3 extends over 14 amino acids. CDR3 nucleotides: TGTGCCAGTAGTATAACAGGCCTAACGGGCGAGCAGTACTTC. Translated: CASSITGLTGEQYF.

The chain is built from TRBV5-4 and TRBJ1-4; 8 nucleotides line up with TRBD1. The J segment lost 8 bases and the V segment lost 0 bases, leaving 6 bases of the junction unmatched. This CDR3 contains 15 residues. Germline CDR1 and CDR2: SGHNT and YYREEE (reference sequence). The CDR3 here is CASSLAGQASEKLFF. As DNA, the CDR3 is TGTGCCAGCAGCTTGGCGGGACAGGCCAGCGAAAAACTGTTTTTT.

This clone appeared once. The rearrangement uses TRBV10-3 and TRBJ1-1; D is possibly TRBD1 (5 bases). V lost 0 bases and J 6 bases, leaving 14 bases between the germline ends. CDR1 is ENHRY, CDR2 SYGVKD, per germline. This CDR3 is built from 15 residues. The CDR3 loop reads CAISESQQGRSEAFF. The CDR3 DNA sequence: TGTGCCATCAGTGAGTCTCAGCAGGGAAGGTCTGAAGCTTTCTTT.

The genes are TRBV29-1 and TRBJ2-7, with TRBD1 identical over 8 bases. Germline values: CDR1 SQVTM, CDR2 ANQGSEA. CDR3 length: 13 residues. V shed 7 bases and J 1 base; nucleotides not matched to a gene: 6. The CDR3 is CSARGRGSYEQYF. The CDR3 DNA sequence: TGCAGCGCCAGGGGGCGGGGATCCTACGAGCAGTACTTC.

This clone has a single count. The CDR3 loop reads CASSIGGRSNTEAFF. The CDR3 DNA reads as TGTGCCAGTAGTATAGGCGGGCGATCGAACACTGAAGCTTTCTTT. The V call is TRBV19, the J call TRBJ1-1; no clear D gene. Germline V gene data show CDR1 as LNHDA and CDR2 as SQIVND (reference sequence). V shed 1 base and J shed 1 base, with 10 bases lying between them. CDR3 length: 15 residues.

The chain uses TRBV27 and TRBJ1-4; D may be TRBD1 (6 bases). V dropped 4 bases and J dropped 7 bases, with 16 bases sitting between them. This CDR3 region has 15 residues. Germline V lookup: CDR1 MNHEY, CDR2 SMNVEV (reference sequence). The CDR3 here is CASSSPRGAFEKLFF. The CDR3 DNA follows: TGTGCCAGCAGTTCTCCCCGGGGGGCATTTGAAAAACTGTTTTTT.

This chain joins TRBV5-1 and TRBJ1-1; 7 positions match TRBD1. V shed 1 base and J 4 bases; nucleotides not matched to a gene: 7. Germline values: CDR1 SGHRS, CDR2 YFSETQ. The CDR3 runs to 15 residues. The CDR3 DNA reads TGCGCCAGCAGCTTGTCAGGGGGGACGGTCACTGAAGCTTTCTTT. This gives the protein CASSLSGGTVTEAFF. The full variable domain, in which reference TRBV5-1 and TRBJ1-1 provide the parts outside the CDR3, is KAGVTQTPRYLIKTRGQQVTLSCSPISGHRSVSWYQQTPGQGLQFLFEYFSETQRNKGNFPGRFSGRQFSNSRSEMNVSTLELGDSALYLCASSLSGGTVTEAFFGQGTRLTVV.

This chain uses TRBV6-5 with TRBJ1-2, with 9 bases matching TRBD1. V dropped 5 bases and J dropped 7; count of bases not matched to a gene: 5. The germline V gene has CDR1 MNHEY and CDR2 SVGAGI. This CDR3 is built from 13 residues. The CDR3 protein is CASSRQGETGYTF. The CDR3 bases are TGTGCCAGCAGTAGACAGGGGGAGACTGGCTACACCTTC.

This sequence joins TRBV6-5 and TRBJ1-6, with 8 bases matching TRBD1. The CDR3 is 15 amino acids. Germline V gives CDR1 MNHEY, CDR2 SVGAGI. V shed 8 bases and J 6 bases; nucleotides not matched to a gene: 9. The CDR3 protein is CASSPRTGSNSPLHF. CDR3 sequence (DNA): TGTGCCAGCTCACCCCGGACAGGGTCTAATTCACCCCTCCACTTT.

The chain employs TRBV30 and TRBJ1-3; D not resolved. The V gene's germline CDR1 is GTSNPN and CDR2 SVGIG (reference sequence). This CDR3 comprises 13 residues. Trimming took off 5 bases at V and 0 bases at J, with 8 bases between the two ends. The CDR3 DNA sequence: TGTGCCTGGTCTGCGAGCTCTGGAAACACCATATATTTT. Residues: CAWSASSGNTIYF. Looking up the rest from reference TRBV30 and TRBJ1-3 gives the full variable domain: SQTIHQWPATLVQPVGSPLSLECTVEGTSNPNLYWYRQAAGRGLQLLFYSVGIGQISSEVPQNLSASRPQDRQFILSSKKLLLSDSGFYLCAWSASSGNTIYFGEGSWLTVV.

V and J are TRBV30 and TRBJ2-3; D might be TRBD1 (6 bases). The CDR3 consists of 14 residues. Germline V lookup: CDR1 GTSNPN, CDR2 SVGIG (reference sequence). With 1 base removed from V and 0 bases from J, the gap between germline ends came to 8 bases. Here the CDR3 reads CAWSARGSTDTQYF. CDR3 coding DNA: TGTGCCTGGAGTGCCAGGGGTAGCACAGATACGCAGTATTTT.

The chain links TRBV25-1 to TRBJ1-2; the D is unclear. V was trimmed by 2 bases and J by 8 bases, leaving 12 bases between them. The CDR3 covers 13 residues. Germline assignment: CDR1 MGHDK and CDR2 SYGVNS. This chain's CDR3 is CASSETGSQGYTF. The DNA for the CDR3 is TGTGCCAGCAGTGAAACGGGGTCCCAAGGCTACACCTTC.

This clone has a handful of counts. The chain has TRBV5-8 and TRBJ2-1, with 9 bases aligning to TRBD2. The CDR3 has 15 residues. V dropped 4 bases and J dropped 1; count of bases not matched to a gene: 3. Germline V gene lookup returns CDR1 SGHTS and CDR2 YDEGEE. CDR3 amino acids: CASSATSGSYNEQFF. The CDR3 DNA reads TGTGCCAGCAGCGCCACTAGCGGGTCCTACAATGAGCAGTTCTTC.

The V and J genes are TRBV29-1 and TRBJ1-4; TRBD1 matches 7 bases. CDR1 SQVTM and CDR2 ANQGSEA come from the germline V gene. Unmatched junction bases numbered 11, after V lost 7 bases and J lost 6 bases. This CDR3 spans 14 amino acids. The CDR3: CSAPEQGTDEKLFF. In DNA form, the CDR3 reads TGCAGCGCCCCCGAACAGGGGACGGATGAAAAACTGTTTTTT. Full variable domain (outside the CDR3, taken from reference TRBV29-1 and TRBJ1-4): SAVISQKPSRDICQRGTSLTIQCQVDSQVTMMFWYRQQPGQSLTLIATANQGSEATYESGFVIDKFPISRPNLTFSTLTVSNMSPEDSSIYLCSAPEQGTDEKLFFGSGTQLSVL.

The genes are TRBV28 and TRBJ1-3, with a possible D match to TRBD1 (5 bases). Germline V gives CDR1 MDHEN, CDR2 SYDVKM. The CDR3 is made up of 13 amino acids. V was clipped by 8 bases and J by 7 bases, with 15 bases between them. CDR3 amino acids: CASGAPRRNTIYF. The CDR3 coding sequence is TGTGCCAGCGGGGCCCCCCGGCGGAACACCATATATTTT.

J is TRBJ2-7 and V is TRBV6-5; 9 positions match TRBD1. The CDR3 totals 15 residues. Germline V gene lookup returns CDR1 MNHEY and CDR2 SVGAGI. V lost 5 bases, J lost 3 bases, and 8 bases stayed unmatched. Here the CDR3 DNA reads TGTGCCAGCAGTCCTCTGGGGACAGGGAACTACGAGCAGTACTTC. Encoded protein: CASSPLGTGNYEQYF.

CDR3 bases: TGTGCCAGCAGCTTAGTGGGACTAGCGGGTGAGCAGTACTTC. Its protein is CASSLVGLAGEQYF. The V gene is TRBV11-2, the J gene TRBJ2-7; 12 nucleotides agree with TRBD2. There are 14 residues in the CDR3. The V gene's germline CDR1 is SGHAT and CDR2 FQNNGV. V lost 1 base, J lost 7 bases, and 2 bases stayed unmatched.